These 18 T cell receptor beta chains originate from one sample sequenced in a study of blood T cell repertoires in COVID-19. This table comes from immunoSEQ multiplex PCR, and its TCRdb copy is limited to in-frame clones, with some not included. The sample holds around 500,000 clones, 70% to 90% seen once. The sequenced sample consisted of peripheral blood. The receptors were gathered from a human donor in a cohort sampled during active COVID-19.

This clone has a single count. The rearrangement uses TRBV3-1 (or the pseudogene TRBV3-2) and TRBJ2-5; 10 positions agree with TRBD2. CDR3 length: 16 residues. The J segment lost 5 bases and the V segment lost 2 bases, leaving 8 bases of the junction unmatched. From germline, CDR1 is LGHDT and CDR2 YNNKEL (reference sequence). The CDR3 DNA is TGTGCCAGCAGCCAATCCCCGCTAGCGGGAGTGGAGACCCAGTACTTC. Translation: CASSQSPLAGVETQYF.

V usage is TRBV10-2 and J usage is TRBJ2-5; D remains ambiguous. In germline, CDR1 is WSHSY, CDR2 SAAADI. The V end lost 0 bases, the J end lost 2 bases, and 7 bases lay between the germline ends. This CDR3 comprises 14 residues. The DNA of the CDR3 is TGCGCCAGCAGTGAGTCAACGGTACAAGAGACCCAGTACTTC. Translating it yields CASSESTVQETQYF.

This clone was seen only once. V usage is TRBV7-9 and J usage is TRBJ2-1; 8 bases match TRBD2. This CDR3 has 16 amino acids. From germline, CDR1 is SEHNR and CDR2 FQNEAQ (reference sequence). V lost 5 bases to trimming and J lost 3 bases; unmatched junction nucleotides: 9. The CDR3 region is CASSRGVSGNYNEQFF. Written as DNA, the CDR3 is TGTGCCAGCAGCCGAGGGGTTAGCGGGAACTACAATGAGCAGTTCTTC. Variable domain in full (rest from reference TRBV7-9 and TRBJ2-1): DTGVSQNPRHKITKRGQNVTFRCDPISEHNRLYWYRQTLGQGPEFLTYFQNEAQLEKSRLLSDRFSAERPKGSFSTLEIQRTEQGDSAMYLCASSRGVSGNYNEQFFGPGTRLTVL.

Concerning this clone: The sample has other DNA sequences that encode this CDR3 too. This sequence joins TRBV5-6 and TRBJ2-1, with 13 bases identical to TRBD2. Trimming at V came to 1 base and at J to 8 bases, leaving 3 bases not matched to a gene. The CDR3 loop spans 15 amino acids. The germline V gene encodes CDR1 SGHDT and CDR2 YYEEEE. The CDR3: CASSLRTSGRDEQFF. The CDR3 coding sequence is TGTGCCAGCAGCTTGCGCACTAGCGGGAGGGATGAGCAGTTCTTC.

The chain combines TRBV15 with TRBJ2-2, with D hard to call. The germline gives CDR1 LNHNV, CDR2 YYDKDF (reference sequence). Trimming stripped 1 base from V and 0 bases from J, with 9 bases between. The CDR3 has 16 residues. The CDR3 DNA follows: TGTGCCACCAGCAGAGGTAGATTACCGAACACCGGGGAGCTGTTTTTT. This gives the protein CATSRGRLPNTGELFF. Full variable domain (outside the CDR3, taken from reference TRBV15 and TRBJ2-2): DAMVIQNPRYQVTQFGKPVTLSCSQTLNHNVMYWYQQKSSQAPKLLFHYYDKDFNNEADTPDNFQSRRPNTSFCFLDIRSPGLGDTAMYLCATSRGRLPNTGELFFGEGSRLTVL.

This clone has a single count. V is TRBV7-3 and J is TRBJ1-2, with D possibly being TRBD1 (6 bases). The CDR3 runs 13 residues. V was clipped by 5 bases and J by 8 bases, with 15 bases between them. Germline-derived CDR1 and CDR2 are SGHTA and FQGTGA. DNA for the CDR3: TGTGCCAGCAGCCTCGACAGGTCCGGGGGCTACACCTTC. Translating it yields CASSLDRSGGYTF. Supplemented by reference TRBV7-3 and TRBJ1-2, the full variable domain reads GAGVSQTPSNKVTEKGKYVELRCDPISGHTALYWYRQSLGQGPEFLIYFQGTGAADDSGLPNDRFFAVRPEGSVSTLKIQRTERGDSAVYLCASSLDRSGGYTFGSGTRLTVV.

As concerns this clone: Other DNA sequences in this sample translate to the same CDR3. CDR3: CASSVGLAGSYEQYF. The CDR3, as DNA: TGTGCCAGCAGCGTAGGACTAGCGGGCTCCTACGAGCAGTACTTC. This chain joins TRBV9 and TRBJ2-7; 10 positions match TRBD2. CDR3 size: 15 residues. The germline V gene has CDR1 SGDLS and CDR2 YYNGEE. With V trimmed by 0 bases and J by 0 bases, 0 bases remained unmatched.

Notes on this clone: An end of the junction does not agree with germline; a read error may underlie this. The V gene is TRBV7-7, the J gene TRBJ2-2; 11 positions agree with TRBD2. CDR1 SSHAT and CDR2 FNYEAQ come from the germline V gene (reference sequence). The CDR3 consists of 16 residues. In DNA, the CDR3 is TGTGCTAGCAGCCCTCAGACTAGCGGGATTGCCGGGGAGCTGTTTTTT. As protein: CASSPQTSGIAGELFF.

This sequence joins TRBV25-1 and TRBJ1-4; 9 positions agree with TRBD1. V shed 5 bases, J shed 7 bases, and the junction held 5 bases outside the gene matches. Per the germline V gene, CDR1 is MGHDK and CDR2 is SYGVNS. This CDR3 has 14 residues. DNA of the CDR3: TGTGCCAGCAGTATACAGGGGGCAGGTGAAAAACTGTTTTTT. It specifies CASSIQGAGEKLFF.

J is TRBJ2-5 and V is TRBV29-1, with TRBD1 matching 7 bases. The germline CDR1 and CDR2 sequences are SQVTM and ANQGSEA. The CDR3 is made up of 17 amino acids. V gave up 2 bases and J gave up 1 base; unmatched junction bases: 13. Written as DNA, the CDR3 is TGCAGCGTTGAATTACTCCCCCCGACAGGGCTCCAAGAGACCCAGTACTTC. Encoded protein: CSVELLPPTGLQETQYF. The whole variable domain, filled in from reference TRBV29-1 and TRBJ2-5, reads SAVISQKPSRDICQRGTSLTIQCQVDSQVTMMFWYRQQPGQSLTLIATANQGSEATYESGFVIDKFPISRPNLTFSTLTVSNMSPEDSSIYLCSVELLPPTGLQETQYFGPGTRLLVL.

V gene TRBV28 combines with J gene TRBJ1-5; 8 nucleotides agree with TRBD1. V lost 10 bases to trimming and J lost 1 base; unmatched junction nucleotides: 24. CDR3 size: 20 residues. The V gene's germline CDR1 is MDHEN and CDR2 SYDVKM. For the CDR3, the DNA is TGTGCCACTATTGAACCCAGGGGGCGCAGGGTTGGTGGCAGCAATCAGCCCCAGCATTTT. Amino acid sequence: CATIEPRGRRVGGSNQPQHF.

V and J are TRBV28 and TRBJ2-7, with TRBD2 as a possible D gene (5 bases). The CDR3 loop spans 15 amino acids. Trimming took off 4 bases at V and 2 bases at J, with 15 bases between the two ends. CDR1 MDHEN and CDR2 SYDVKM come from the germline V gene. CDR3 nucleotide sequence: TGTGCCAGCAGTTCTGCTGGCGGGCCGGCCTACGAGCAGTACTTC. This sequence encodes CASSSAGGPAYEQYF.

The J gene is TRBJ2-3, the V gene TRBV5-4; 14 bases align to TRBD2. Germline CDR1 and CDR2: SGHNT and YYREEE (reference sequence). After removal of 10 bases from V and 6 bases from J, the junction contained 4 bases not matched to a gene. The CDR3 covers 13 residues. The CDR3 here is CAGTSGSRDTQYF. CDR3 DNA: TGTGCCGGGACTAGCGGGAGTCGCGATACGCAGTATTTT.

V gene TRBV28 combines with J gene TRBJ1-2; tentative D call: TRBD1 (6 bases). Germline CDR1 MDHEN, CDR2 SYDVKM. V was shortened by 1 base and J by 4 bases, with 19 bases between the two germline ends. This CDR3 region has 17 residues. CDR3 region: CASSLSAWVDRVYGYTF. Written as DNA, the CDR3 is TGTGCCAGCAGTTTATCGGCCTGGGTGGACAGAGTCTATGGCTACACCTTC.

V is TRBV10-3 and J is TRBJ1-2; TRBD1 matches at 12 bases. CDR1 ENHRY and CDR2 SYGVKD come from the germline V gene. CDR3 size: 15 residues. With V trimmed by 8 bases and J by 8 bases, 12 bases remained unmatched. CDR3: CAIQGTGGVSWGYTF. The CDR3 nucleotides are TGTGCCATCCAAGGGACAGGGGGCGTATCATGGGGCTACACCTTC.

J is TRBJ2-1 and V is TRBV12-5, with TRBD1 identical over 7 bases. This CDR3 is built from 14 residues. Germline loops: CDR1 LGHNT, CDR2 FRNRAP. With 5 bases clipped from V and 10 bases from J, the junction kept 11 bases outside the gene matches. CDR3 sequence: CASGIGTDLGEQFF. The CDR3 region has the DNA TGTGCTAGTGGTATAGGGACAGACTTAGGGGAGCAGTTCTTC.

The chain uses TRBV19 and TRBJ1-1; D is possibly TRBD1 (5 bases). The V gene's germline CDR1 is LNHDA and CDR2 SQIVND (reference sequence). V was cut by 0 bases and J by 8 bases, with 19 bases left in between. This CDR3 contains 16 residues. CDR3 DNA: TGTGCCAGTAGTATAGATCACGGGGCCTCCGGGGGGGAAGCTTTCTTT. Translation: CASSIDHGASGGEAFF.

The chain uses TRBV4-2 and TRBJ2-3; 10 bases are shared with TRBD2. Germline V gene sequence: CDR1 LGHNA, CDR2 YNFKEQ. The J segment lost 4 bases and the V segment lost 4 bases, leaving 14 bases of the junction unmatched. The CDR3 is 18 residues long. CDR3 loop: CASSPRTSSGSIADTQYF. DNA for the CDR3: TGTGCCAGCAGCCCCCGGACTTCTAGCGGGAGTATCGCAGATACGCAGTATTTT.